Listed here are 23 T cell receptor beta chains from one sample, sequenced in a study of identical twins (dated by TCRdb to the mid-2010s). Library creation used 5' RACE. The run used an Illumina HiSeq 2000. TCRdb reprocessed the public reads (quality trimming at Q25 with fastp, clone calling with MiXCR) and kept in-frame beta chains. Rows with a matching CDR3 protein are joined into one entry that keeps the most common DNA and genes. The sample contains 250,000 or so distinct CDR3 sequences, approximately 11% of them found a single time. Roughly 4.2% of the sample rests with the top ten. In addition, the sample was reused for a study of yellow fever vaccine responses in identical twins.

The specimen was memory (CD45RO+) T cells sorted from blood. This specimen's cell subset or site label, interpreted: CD45RO+ enriched T cells. The receptors were gathered from a young woman in good health.

This clonotype showed up just a few times. J is TRBJ2-3 and V is TRBV20-1; D might be TRBD2 (6 bases). This CDR3 spans 15 amino acids. The V gene lost 5 bases and the J gene lost 1 base, with 16 bases spanning the gap. Germline V gives CDR1 DFQATT, CDR2 SNEGSKA (reference sequence). CDR3 region: CSASAISGRTDTQYF. CDR3 sequence (DNA): TGCAGTGCTTCCGCCATTAGCGGACGCACAGATACGCAGTATTTT.

This clonotype was found a few times. The chain combines TRBV3-1 with TRBJ2-7; D may be TRBD2 (6 bases). The CDR3 contains 16 residues. Trimming shortened V by 1 base and J by 2 bases, and 15 bases separated the two germline ends. Germline V CDR1 and CDR2: LGHDT, YNNKEL (reference sequence). The DNA for the CDR3 is TGTGCCAGCAGCCAAGGACTAGTTAGTCCGACCTACGAGCAGTACTTC. The encoded protein is CASSQGLVSPTYEQYF.

This clonotype turned up a few times. The chain recombines TRBV7-2 with TRBJ2-1; 12 bases are shared with TRBD2. V was clipped by 4 bases and J by 4 bases; unmatched bases: 5. The germline CDR1 and CDR2 sequences are SGHTA and FQGNSA. CDR3 size: 16 residues. The CDR3 is CASSSGLAGKYNEQFF. As DNA, the CDR3 is TGTGCCAGCAGCTCCGGACTAGCGGGAAAGTACAATGAGCAGTTCTTC.

The chain carries TRBV6-2 or TRBV6-3 and TRBJ2-2; D may be TRBD2 (5 bases). CDR1 MNHEY and CDR2 SVGEGT come from the germline V gene. The V gene lost 6 bases and the J gene lost 0 bases, with 14 bases spanning the gap. This CDR3 is built from 16 residues. The CDR3 here is CASSRSRGSNTGELFF. The CDR3, as DNA: TGTGCCAGCAGCCGCTCCCGGGGATCGAACACCGGGGAGCTGTTTTTT.

V and J are TRBV25-1 and TRBJ2-3, with 7 bases lining up with TRBD2. Looked up from germline, CDR1 is MGHDK and CDR2 is SYGVNS. Trimming at V came to 1 base and at J to 5 bases, leaving 12 bases not matched to a gene. This CDR3 region has 17 residues. The CDR3 coding sequence is TGTGCCAGCAGTGAATCGACGGCGGGGGAGCAGCGAGATACGCAGTATTTT. This translates into CASSESTAGEQRDTQYF.

This clonotype was detected only a few times. The chain carries TRBV3-1 and TRBJ2-7, with TRBD1 matching over 10 bases. Germline V CDR1 and CDR2: LGHDT, YNNKEL (reference sequence). J gave up 8 bases and V 4 bases, and 5 bases lay outside the gene matches. The CDR3 has 13 amino acids. The CDR3 sequence is CASSRGTGDKQYF. CDR3 bases: TGTGCCAGCAGCCGAGGGACAGGGGATAAGCAGTACTTC.

In this sample, this clonotype turned up many times. The V call is TRBV7-2, the J call TRBJ2-5; 9 bases line up with TRBD2. Germline CDR1 reads SGHTA; CDR2 reads FQGNSA. V lost 6 bases to trimming and J lost 2 bases; unmatched junction nucleotides: 10. CDR3 size: 16 residues. CDR3: CASRFIGTSSQETQYF. DNA of the CDR3: TGTGCCAGCAGATTCATCGGGACTAGCAGTCAAGAGACCCAGTACTTC.

V usage is TRBV4-1 and J usage is TRBJ2-1, with a weak D call TRBD2 (7 bases). Germline lookup yields CDR1 MGHRA and CDR2 YSYEKL. This CDR3 contains 15 residues. V dropped 0 bases and J dropped 15 bases, with 21 bases sitting between them. The DNA for the CDR3 is TGCGCCAGCAGCCAAGATATAGTTTGGGGGGGCAGGCCGTTCTTC. This codes for CASSQDIVWGGRPFF.

This clonotype was picked up a small number of times. The chain employs TRBV18 and TRBJ1-1, with D maybe TRBD1 (5 bases). V dropped 6 bases and J dropped 7 bases, with 15 bases sitting between them. The germline V gene has CDR1 KGHSH and CDR2 LQKENI. This CDR3 contains 13 residues. In nucleotides, the CDR3 is TGTGCCAGCTCCGCTCAGGGTGGGGGTGAAGCTTTCTTT. Translated, it gives CASSAQGGGEAFF.

The chain joins TRBV6-1 to TRBJ2-2; no firm D call. Trimming took off 3 bases at V and 7 bases at J, with 15 bases between the two ends. The germline V gene has CDR1 MNHNS and CDR2 SASEGT. The CDR3 loop spans 15 amino acids. The CDR3 DNA reads as TGTGCCAGCAGTGAGAAAGTCCCACTACGCGGGGAGCTGTTTTTT. Its protein product is CASSEKVPLRGELFF.

This chain joins TRBV20-1 and TRBJ2-2, with no clear D. Germline CDR1 and CDR2: DFQATT and SNEGSKA (reference sequence). CDR3 length: 14 residues. V gave up 6 bases and J gave up 5 bases, with 16 bases separating them. The CDR3 coding sequence is TGCAGTGCCGCCCGGCCAAGATCGACCGGGGAGCTGTTTTTT. It codes for CSAARPRSTGELFF.

The table lists this clonotype with many counts. The rearrangement joins TRBV7-9 to TRBJ2-7; 10 bases are a match to TRBD1. CDR3 length: 16 residues. J was trimmed by 6 bases and V by 3 bases; bases with no gene match: 11. Germline V gene data show CDR1 as SEHNR and CDR2 as FQNEAQ (reference sequence). The CDR3 sequence is CASSFARDRGAGEQYF. Written as DNA, the CDR3 is TGTGCCAGCAGCTTCGCAAGGGACAGGGGAGCGGGCGAGCAGTACTTC.

J is TRBJ2-7 and V is TRBV7-2, with 8 bases matching TRBD1. J was trimmed by 9 bases and V by 1 base; bases with no gene match: 11. The CDR3 runs 15 residues. CDR1 SGHTA and CDR2 FQGNSA come from the germline V gene. The CDR3: CASSLEWGQAAGQYF. The CDR3 nucleotides read TGTGCCAGCAGCTTAGAGTGGGGACAGGCCGCCGGGCAGTACTTC.

V gene TRBV19 combines with J gene TRBJ2-1, with no clear D. The CDR3 contains 14 residues. Trimming shortened V by 1 base and J by 8 bases, and 12 bases separated the two germline ends. The germline gives CDR1 LNHDA, CDR2 SQIVND (reference sequence). In DNA, the CDR3 is TGTGCCAGTAGTATAGCTGTACTTAACTATGAGCAGTTCTTC. This encodes CASSIAVLNYEQFF.

This clonotype was picked up a small number of times. The chain links TRBV11-3 to TRBJ2-1, with a tentative D call TRBD1 (5 bases). CDR1 and CDR2 from the germline V gene are SGHNT and YENEEA. CDR3 size: 12 residues. With 6 bases removed from V and 9 bases from J, the gap between germline ends came to 12 bases. This CDR3 is CASSSTGPEQFF. CDR3 in DNA: TGTGCCAGCAGTTCAACAGGTCCTGAGCAGTTCTTC.

The CDR3 DNA follows: TGTGCCTTCAGTTTTTGGGGGAGGACTAGCGGGGGGTCGGAGACCCAGTACTTC. This encodes CAFSFWGRTSGGSETQYF. The V and J genes are TRBV6-7 and TRBJ2-5; 14 bases fit TRBD2. TRBV6-7 is annotated as an ORF whose role is uncertain. Trimming cost V 11 bases and J 5 bases; bases outside gene matches: 19. The CDR3 sequence is 18 residues long.

The chain recombines TRBV10-3 with TRBJ2-2, with D perhaps assigned TRBD1 or TRBD2 (6 bases each). V was cut by 8 bases and J by 4 bases, with 20 bases left in between. CDR1 and CDR2 (germline): ENHRY, SYGVKD. The CDR3 covers 16 residues. CDR3 loop: CAIGRAGGQGTGELFF. Here the CDR3 DNA reads TGTGCCATCGGTCGTGCTGGGGGGCAGGGCACCGGGGAGCTGTTTTTT.

This clonotype was counted only a few times. The chain carries TRBV10-3 and TRBJ2-1; TRBD2 agrees at 7 bases. The CDR3 covers 16 residues. Trimming cost V 4 bases and J 6 bases; bases outside gene matches: 12. Germline CDR1 reads ENHRY; CDR2 reads SYGVKD. CDR3 sequence reads: CAISVSEGGRFNEQFF. In DNA form, the CDR3 reads TGTGCCATCAGTGTTTCGGAGGGAGGGCGGTTCAATGAGCAGTTCTTC.

The CDR3 bases are TGTGCCAGCCAAGCAACCGGGACAGCCAAAAACATTCAGTACTTC. This codes for CASQATGTAKNIQYF. The rearrangement links TRBV2 to TRBJ2-4; the D gene could be TRBD1 or TRBD2 (5 bases each). CDR3 length: 15 amino acids. Germline lookup yields CDR1 SNHLY and CDR2 FYNNEI. V was trimmed by 8 bases and J by 0 bases, leaving 14 bases between them.

A few counts support this clonotype. J is TRBJ2-1 and V is TRBV6-4; D might be TRBD1 (7 bases). CDR1 MRHNA and CDR2 SNTAGT come from the germline V gene. V was pared by 0 bases and J by 6 bases, with 12 bases between. CDR3 length: 15 residues. The CDR3 spells CASSDSGQTSNEQFF. The CDR3 region has the DNA TGTGCCAGCAGTGACTCGGGACAGACTAGCAATGAGCAGTTCTTC.

The sample holds many counts of this clonotype. This chain connects TRBV3-1 to TRBJ1-2; D is unresolved. CDR3 length: 12 amino acids. Germline CDR1 LGHDT, CDR2 YNNKEL (reference sequence). Trimming removed 6 bases at V and 7 bases at J, with 12 bases between. The CDR3 nucleotides are TGTGCCAGCAGGATCGGGGAAAGTGGCTACACCTTC. The encoded protein is CASRIGESGYTF.

The chain carries TRBV6-2 or TRBV6-3 and TRBJ2-7; 10 bases agree with TRBD1. The CDR3 is made up of 11 amino acids. Germline CDR1 reads MNHEY; CDR2 reads SVGEGT. Germline trimming cut 8 bases from V and 9 bases from J; bases unmatched to any gene: 4. CDR3 nucleotides: TGTGCCAGCGGGACAGGGGCGAGGCAGTACTTC. Translating gives CASGTGARQYF.

The gene calls are TRBV11-3 and TRBJ2-1; TRBD1 aligns across 10 bases. The germline gives CDR1 SGHNT, CDR2 YENEEA. Losses at the gene ends were 3 bases for V and 9 bases for J; bases not matched to a gene: 5. The CDR3 has 14 residues. The CDR3 region is CASSFDGQGGEQFF. The CDR3 nucleotides are TGTGCCAGCAGCTTTGATGGACAGGGGGGTGAGCAGTTCTTC.